These 22 T cell receptor beta chains share one sample of origin, sequenced in a study of OX40 agonist ivuxolimab in advanced cancers. Library preparation was by the immunoSEQ multiplex PCR assay. In its TCRdb copy, this immuneACCESS table keeps in-frame sequences only and misses some clones. Where compared with another copy, unresolved V genes explain less than half of these, and the others have no known cause. This sample holds some 86,000 clones; around 91% were observed only once. The ten biggest clones cover more than 0.25% of the sample. The sample was CD4+ or CD8+ T cells sorted from blood, taken in a trial of the OX40 agonist ivuxolimab. These receptor sequences come from an adult with an advanced solid tumor such as melanoma, head and neck, liver or kidney cancer.

The V gene is TRBV6-1, the J gene TRBJ2-7; 7 bases map to TRBD2. The V segment lost 2 bases and the J segment 4 bases; nucleotides outside the gene matches: 8. The CDR3 sequence is 15 residues long. CDR1 MNHNS and CDR2 SASEGT come from the germline V gene. DNA of the CDR3: TGTGCCAGCAGTGAACATCTAGCGGAGAGTTACGAGCAGTACTTC. As protein: CASSEHLAESYEQYF.

This chain uses TRBV5-1 with TRBJ2-7; D not certain. V lost 5 bases to trimming and J lost 4 bases, with 16 bases between them. This CDR3 spans 14 amino acids. CDR1 is SGHRS, CDR2 YFSETQ, per germline. In DNA form, the CDR3 reads TGCGCCAGCAGGCCGCCGTCCGGGTTTTACGAGCAGTACTTC. Protein: CASRPPSGFYEQYF.

In DNA form, the CDR3 reads TGCGCCAGCAGCCAAGTTCAAAAGGTCCGAGACACCATATATTTT. It is translated as CASSQVQKVRDTIYF. The J gene is TRBJ1-3, the V gene TRBV4-1; D call uncertain. CDR1 and CDR2 (germline): MGHRA, YSYEKL. The V end was cut by 1 base, the J end by 8 bases, with 15 bases between. CDR3 length equals 15 residues.

The V gene is TRBV21-1, the J gene TRBJ2-7; the table gives TRBD1 as D, unverified against the DNA. TRBV21-1 is labeled a pseudogene. This CDR3 has 16 residues. The CDR3 nucleotides read TGTGCCAGCAGCAAAGCTCCATCGTATGGGGCTTACGAGCAGTACGTC. Protein: CASSKAPSYGAYEQYV.

The rearrangement uses TRBV7-9 and TRBJ1-3; maybe TRBD1 (5 bases). V shed 8 bases and J shed 6 bases, with 20 bases lying between them. The V gene's germline CDR1 is SEHNR and CDR2 FQNEAQ (reference sequence). The CDR3 spans 15 residues. CDR3 coding DNA: TGTGCCAGCCCCCTCGGGTCAGGACATCAAAACACCATATATTTT. As protein: CASPLGSGHQNTIYF.

The CDR3 here is CASSSGPDSTDTQYF. DNA for the CDR3: TGTGCCAGCAGTTCCGGACCGGACAGCACAGATACGCAGTATTTT. The chain uses TRBV28 and TRBJ2-3; no clear D. The germline V gene encodes CDR1 MDHEN and CDR2 SYDVKM. This CDR3 is built from 15 residues. Deletions cut 4 bases from V and 0 bases from J, with 11 bases between.

The CDR3 DNA follows: TGTGCCAGCAGCCCCTCTTCAGCTAACTATGGCTACACCTTC. This encodes CASSPSSANYGYTF. V and J are TRBV6-5 and TRBJ1-2; no clear D gene. The CDR3 spans 14 residues. The germline CDR1 and CDR2 sequences are MNHEY and SVGAGI. Trimming left V 6 bases short and J 0 bases short, with 11 bases between.

The count of this clone is one. The genes are TRBV7-8 and TRBJ2-1; possible D gene TRBD1, 6 bases. V gave up 1 base and J gave up 9 bases, with 16 bases separating them. The CDR3 length is 15 residues. The germline V gene encodes CDR1 SGHVS and CDR2 FQNEAQ. The CDR3 spells CASSLGDIDRGEQFF. CDR3 in DNA: TGTGCCAGCAGCTTAGGGGACATCGACAGAGGTGAGCAGTTCTTC.

The gene calls are TRBV9 and TRBJ1-6; D call uncertain. Germline values: CDR1 SGDLS, CDR2 YYNGEE. CDR3 length: 15 amino acids. Trimming left V 3 bases short and J 7 bases short, with 14 bases between. The CDR3: CASSGYDGLNSPLHF. CDR3 bases: TGTGCCAGCAGCGGATACGACGGACTCAATTCACCCCTCCACTTT.

The chain joins TRBV19 to TRBJ1-6; no definite D call. The germline V gene has CDR1 LNHDA and CDR2 SQIVND (reference sequence). Trimming left V 1 base short and J 5 bases short, with 6 bases between. There are 14 residues in the CDR3. The CDR3 here is CASSIATHNSPLHF. CDR3 coding DNA: TGTGCCAGTAGTATAGCAACGCATAATTCACCCCTCCACTTT.

The chain combines TRBV9 with TRBJ2-5, with D perhaps TRBD1 (5 bases). The germline CDR1 and CDR2 sequences are SGDLS and YYNGEE. Trimming pared 2 bases from V and 2 bases from J, leaving 10 bases between. The CDR3 is 14 residues long. CDR3 loop: CASSVAGLQETQYF. DNA of the CDR3: TGTGCCAGCAGCGTCGCAGGGTTACAAGAGACCCAGTACTTC.

This clone was picked up a small number of times. V and J are TRBV6-5 and TRBJ1-6, with D possibly TRBD1 on 5 matching bases. V gave up 0 bases and J gave up 9 bases, with 12 bases separating them. The CDR3 sequence is 15 residues long. Looked up from germline, CDR1 is MNHEY and CDR2 is SVGAGI. The CDR3 is CASSYSGPQGSPLHF. CDR3 bases: TGTGCCAGCAGTTACTCCGGACCCCAGGGTTCACCCCTCCACTTT.

The chain uses TRBV6-1 and TRBJ1-6; maybe TRBD1 (5 bases). The V end was cut by 7 bases, the J end by 4 bases, with 11 bases between. From germline, CDR1 is MNHNS and CDR2 SASEGT. The CDR3 is 14 amino acids. The CDR3, as DNA: TGTGCCAGCATGGGGCAGGGTTATAATTCACCCCTCCACTTT. It encodes CASMGQGYNSPLHF.

The V call is TRBV10-2, the J call TRBJ2-2, with TRBD2 as a possible D gene (6 bases). The CDR3 has 14 residues. V was pared by 6 bases and J by 6 bases, with 14 bases between. Germline V gives CDR1 WSHSY, CDR2 SAAADI. CDR3 protein: CASSRDSLAGELFF. The CDR3 region has the DNA TGCGCCAGCAGCCGGGACTCCCTAGCCGGGGAGCTGTTTTTT.

This clone came up once. Written as DNA, the CDR3 is TGTGCCAGTAGTCCGAGGACTAGGGACTCCTACAATGAGCAGTTCTTC. It specifies CASSPRTRDSYNEQFF. This sequence joins TRBV19 and TRBJ2-1, with 7 bases matching TRBD2. Germline CDR1 LNHDA, CDR2 SQIVND (reference sequence). The CDR3 sequence is 16 residues long. With 5 bases clipped from V and 0 bases from J, the junction kept 7 bases outside the gene matches.

This chain joins TRBV2 and TRBJ2-1, with D unresolved. The V and J ends lost 5 bases and 0 bases respectively, with 11 bases between them. The CDR3 runs to 15 residues. CDR1 is SNHLY and CDR2 is FYNNEI in the germline V gene. In DNA form, the CDR3 reads TGTGCCAGCAGTAAGTACGGTAGCTCCTACAATGAGCAGTTCTTC. Translated: CASSKYGSSYNEQFF.

The genes are TRBV19 and TRBJ1-4, with 8 nucleotides matching TRBD1. Germline V gene data show CDR1 as LNHDA and CDR2 as SQIVND (reference sequence). The V segment lost 7 bases and the J segment 1 base; nucleotides outside the gene matches: 14. This CDR3 is built from 18 residues. In nucleotides, the CDR3 is TGTGCCAGTACCAAAGGACGGACAGGGACTTTAACTAATGAAAAACTGTTTTTT. It is translated as CASTKGRTGTLTNEKLFF.

This clone was counted a single time. The DNA of the CDR3 is TGTGCCAGCAGCTGGGGGACCGGAATCTATGGCTACACCTTC. It translates to CASSWGTGIYGYTF. The chain combines TRBV7-2 with TRBJ1-2, with a possible D match to TRBD1 (5 bases). Germline assignment: CDR1 SGHTA and CDR2 FQGNSA. This CDR3 contains 14 residues. Deletions cut 4 bases from V and 4 bases from J, with 13 bases between.

V gene TRBV30 combines with J gene TRBJ1-6, with D uncertain. CDR3 size: 14 residues. V dropped 0 bases and J dropped 7 bases, with 10 bases sitting between them. Germline V gives CDR1 GTSNPN, CDR2 SVGIG (reference sequence). CDR3 bases: TGTGCCTGGAGTGTAACCGCGCGGAATTCACCCCTCCACTTT. Encoded protein: CAWSVTARNSPLHF.

A few counts support this clone. The rearrangement links TRBV5-6 to TRBJ2-3; the match to TRBD2 covers 8 bases. This CDR3 comprises 16 residues. J gave up 2 bases and V 0 bases, and 5 bases lay outside the gene matches. Germline V CDR1 and CDR2: SGHDT, YYEEEE. The CDR3 DNA sequence: TGTGCCAGCAGCTTGGCAGCGGGGGCTCCCACAGATACGCAGTATTTT. This gives the protein CASSLAAGAPTDTQYF.

The chain employs TRBV6-5 and TRBJ2-5; TRBD2 matches at 12 bases. This CDR3 has 15 residues. The ends lost 5 bases at V and 5 bases at J; junction bases unmatched: 6. Germline V lookup: CDR1 MNHEY, CDR2 SVGAGI. CDR3 in amino acids: CASSPTSGGHETQYF. CDR3 bases: TGTGCCAGCAGTCCGACTAGCGGGGGCCATGAGACCCAGTACTTC.

This chain links TRBV5-4 with TRBJ2-1; no clear D gene. The germline gives CDR1 SGHNT, CDR2 YYREEE (reference sequence). V lost 4 bases and J lost 7, with 21 bases in between. The CDR3 loop spans 16 amino acids. The CDR3 DNA reads as TGTGCCAGCAGCCCTTCAGCGACTTTCCCCTCAAATGAGCAGTTCTTC. Its translation is CASSPSATFPSNEQFF.